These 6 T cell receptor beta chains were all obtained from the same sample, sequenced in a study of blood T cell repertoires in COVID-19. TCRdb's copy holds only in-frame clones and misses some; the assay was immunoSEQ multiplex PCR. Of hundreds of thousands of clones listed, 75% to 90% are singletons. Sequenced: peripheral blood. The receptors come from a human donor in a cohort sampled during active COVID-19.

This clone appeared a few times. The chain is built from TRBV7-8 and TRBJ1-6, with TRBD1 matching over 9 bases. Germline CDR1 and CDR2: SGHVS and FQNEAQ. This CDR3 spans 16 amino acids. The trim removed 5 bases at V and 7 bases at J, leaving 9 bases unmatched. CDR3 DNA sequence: TGTGCCAGCAGCCCCACAGGGGGCAGAGGAAATTCACCCCTCCACTTT. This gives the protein CASSPTGGRGNSPLHF.

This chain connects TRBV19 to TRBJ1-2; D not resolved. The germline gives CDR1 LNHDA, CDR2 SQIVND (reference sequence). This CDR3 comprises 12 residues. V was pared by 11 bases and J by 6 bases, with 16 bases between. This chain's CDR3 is CASQTSVDGYTF. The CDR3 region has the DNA TGTGCCTCACAGACCTCCGTTGATGGCTACACCTTC.

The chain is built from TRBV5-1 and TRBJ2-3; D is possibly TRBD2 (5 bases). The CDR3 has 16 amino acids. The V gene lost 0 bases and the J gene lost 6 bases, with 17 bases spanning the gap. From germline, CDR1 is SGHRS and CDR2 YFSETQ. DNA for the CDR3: TGCGCCAGCAGCTTGGGAGGGAAGCAGAACCAGGATACGCAGTATTTT. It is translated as CASSLGGKQNQDTQYF. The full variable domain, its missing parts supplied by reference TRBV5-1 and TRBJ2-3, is KAGVTQTPRYLIKTRGQQVTLSCSPISGHRSVSWYQQTPGQGLQFLFEYFSETQRNKGNFPGRFSGRQFSNSRSEMNVSTLELGDSALYLCASSLGGKQNQDTQYFGPGTRLTVL.

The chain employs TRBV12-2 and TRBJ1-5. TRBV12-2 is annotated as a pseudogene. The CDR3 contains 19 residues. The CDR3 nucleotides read TGTGCAAGTCGCTTAGCGACTCGAGGGAGCACGCCTTTAGATCAGCCCCAGCATTTT. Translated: CASRLATRGSTPLDQPQHF.

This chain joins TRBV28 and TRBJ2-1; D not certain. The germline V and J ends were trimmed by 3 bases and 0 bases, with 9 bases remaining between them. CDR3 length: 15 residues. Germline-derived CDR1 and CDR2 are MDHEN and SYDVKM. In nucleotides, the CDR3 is TGTGCCAGCAGTTTTAAGCCGAGCTCCTACAATGAGCAGTTCTTC. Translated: CASSFKPSSYNEQFF.

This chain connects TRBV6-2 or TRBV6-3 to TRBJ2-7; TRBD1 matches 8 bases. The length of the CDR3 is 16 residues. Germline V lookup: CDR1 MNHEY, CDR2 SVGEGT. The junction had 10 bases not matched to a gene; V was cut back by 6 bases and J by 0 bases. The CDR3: CASSPLGQGSSYEQYF. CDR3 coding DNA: TGTGCCAGCAGCCCCCTTGGACAGGGCTCCTCCTACGAGCAGTACTTC.